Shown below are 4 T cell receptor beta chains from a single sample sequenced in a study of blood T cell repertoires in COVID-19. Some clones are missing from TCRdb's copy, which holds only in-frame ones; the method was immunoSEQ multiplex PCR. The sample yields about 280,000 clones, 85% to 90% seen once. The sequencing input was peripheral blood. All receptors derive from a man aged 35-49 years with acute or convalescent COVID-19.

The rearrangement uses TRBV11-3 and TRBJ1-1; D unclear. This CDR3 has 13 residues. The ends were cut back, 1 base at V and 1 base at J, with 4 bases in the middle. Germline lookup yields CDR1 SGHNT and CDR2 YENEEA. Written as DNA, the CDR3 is TGTGCCAGCAGCTTAGGAGGGAACACTGAAGCTTTCTTT. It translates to CASSLGGNTEAFF.

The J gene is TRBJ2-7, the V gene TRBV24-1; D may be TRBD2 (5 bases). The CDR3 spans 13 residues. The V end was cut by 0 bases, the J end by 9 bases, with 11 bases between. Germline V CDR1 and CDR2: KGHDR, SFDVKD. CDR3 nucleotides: TGTGCCACCAGTGATTTGAGCTTCGGAGGGCAGTACTTC. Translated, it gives CATSDLSFGGQYF.

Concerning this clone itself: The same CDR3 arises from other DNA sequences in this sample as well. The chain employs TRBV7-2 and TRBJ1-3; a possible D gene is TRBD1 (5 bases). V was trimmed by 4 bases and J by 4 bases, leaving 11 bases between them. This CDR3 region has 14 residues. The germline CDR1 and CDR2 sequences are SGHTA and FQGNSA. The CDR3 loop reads CASSSSGEGNTIYF. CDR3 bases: TGTGCCAGCAGCTCGTCGGGGGAGGGAAACACCATATATTTT.

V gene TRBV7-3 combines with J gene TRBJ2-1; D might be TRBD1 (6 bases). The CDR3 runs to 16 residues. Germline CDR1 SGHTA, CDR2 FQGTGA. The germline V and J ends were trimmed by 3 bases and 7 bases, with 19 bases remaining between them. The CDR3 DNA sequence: TGTGCCAGCAGCTTCGCACCGGGACACCCGGGTAATGAGCAGTTCTTC. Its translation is CASSFAPGHPGNEQFF.